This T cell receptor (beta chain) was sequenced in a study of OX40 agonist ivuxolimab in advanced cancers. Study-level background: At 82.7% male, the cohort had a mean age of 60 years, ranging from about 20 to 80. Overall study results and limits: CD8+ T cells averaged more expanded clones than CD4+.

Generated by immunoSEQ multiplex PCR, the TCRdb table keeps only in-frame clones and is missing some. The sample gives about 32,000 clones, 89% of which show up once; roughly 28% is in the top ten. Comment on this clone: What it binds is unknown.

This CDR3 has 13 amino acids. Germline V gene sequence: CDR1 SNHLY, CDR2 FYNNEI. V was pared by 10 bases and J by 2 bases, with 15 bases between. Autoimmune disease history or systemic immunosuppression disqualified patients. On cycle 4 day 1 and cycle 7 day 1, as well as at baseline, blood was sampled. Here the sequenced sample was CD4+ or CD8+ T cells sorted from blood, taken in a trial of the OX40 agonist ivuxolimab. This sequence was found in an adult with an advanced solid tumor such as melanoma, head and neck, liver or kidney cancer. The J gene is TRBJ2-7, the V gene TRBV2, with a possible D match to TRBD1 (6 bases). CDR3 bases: TGTGCCATGGGGGCTAGGGGGACCTACGAGCAGTACTTC. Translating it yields CAMGARGTYEQYF.